The 21 T cell receptor beta chains listed next were all sequenced from one sample in a study of T cells in Graves' hyperthyroidism and ophthalmopathy. There were TCR beta CDR3 regions amplified from RNA transcripts. The HTBI set primed first-round TCR CDR3 RT-PCR. TCRdb itself ran the multiplex PCR reads through MiXCR, one entry per CDR3 protein. The sample includes 380,000 or so distinct CDR3 sequences, about 18% seen only once; the top ten take 3% to 4%. Specimen: blood. The receptors stem from a woman aged 18-30 years with Graves' hyperthyroidism.

This clonotype was detected ten times or more. The chain uses TRBV7-8 and TRBJ2-7; 14 nucleotides align to TRBD2. CDR1 and CDR2 from the germline V gene are SGHVS and FQNEAQ. The CDR3 loop spans 16 amino acids. The CDR3 coding sequence is TGTGCCAGCAGCTTAGCATTTGGGACTAGCGGGAGTAAATCAGTGGTC. Its protein product is CASSLAFGTSGSKSVV.

This clonotype has at least ten counts. The gene calls are TRBV19 and TRBJ2-2; 7 nucleotides align to TRBD1. J was trimmed by 5 bases and V by 4 bases; bases with no gene match: 7. Per the germline V gene, CDR1 is LNHDA and CDR2 is SQIVND (reference sequence). The CDR3 extends over 15 amino acids. The CDR3 reads CASSTTGARTGELFF. Here the CDR3 DNA reads TGTGCCAGTAGTACCACAGGGGCTCGAACCGGGGAGCTGTTTTTT. The full variable domain, completed using reference TRBV19 and TRBJ2-2, is DGGITQSPKYLFRKEGQNVTLSCEQNLNHDAMYWYRQDPGQGLRLIYYSQIVNDFQKGDIAEGYSVSREKKESFPLTVTSAQKNPTAFYLCASSTTGARTGELFFGEGSRLTVL.

In its sample, this clonotype was seen many times. This chain uses TRBV12-3 or TRBV12-4 with TRBJ1-2; TRBD1 agrees at 9 bases. This CDR3 comprises 15 residues. With 5 bases clipped from V and 4 bases from J, the junction kept 8 bases outside the gene matches. The CDR3: CASSPPGQGIYGYTF. CDR3 DNA: TGTGCCAGCAGTCCTCCGGGACAGGGCATCTATGGCTACACCTTC.

This clonotype has at least ten counts. The V and J genes are TRBV14 and TRBJ2-7; D is ambiguous. Germline CDR1 is SGHDN and CDR2 is FVKESK. The CDR3 spans 15 residues. V lost 2 bases to trimming and J lost 3 bases, with 14 bases between them. CDR3 sequence: CASSQRSRGIYEQYF. The CDR3, as DNA: TGTGCCAGCAGCCAACGGAGCCGTGGCATCTACGAGCAGTACTTC. Full variable domain (missing parts from reference TRBV14 and TRBJ2-7): EAGVTQFPSHSVIEKGQTVTLRCDPISGHDNLYWYRRVMGKEIKFLLHFVKESKQDESGMPNNRFLAERTGGTYSTLKVQPAELEDSGVYFCASSQRSRGIYEQYFGPGTRLTVT.

This clonotype was observed many times. The chain combines TRBV20-1 with TRBJ1-1, with D perhaps matching TRBD1 (5 bases). V was cut by 1 base and J by 5 bases, with 11 bases left in between. The CDR3 sequence is 13 residues long. In germline, CDR1 is DFQATT, CDR2 SNEGSKA (reference sequence). CDR3 in amino acids: CSARGGVRTEAFF. The CDR3 nucleotides are TGCAGTGCTAGAGGGGGGGTTCGTACTGAAGCTTTCTTT.

This clonotype was picked up many times. V gene TRBV6-2 or TRBV6-3 combines with J gene TRBJ1-2, with D perhaps matching TRBD1 (6 bases). From germline, CDR1 is MNHEY and CDR2 SVGEGT. V lost 2 bases and J lost 5, with 12 bases in between. This CDR3 is 14 amino acids long. The CDR3 sequence: CASSYPDRRYGYTF. The CDR3 nucleotides are TGTGCCAGCAGTTACCCTGACAGGAGGTATGGCTACACCTTC.

This clonotype was seen repeatedly, ten times or more. The CDR3 nucleotides are TGTGCCAGCAGTTTATCAAGGGAACGTGACGAGCAGTACTTC. This codes for CASSLSRERDEQYF. This sequence joins TRBV28 and TRBJ2-7; D call uncertain. Germline CDR1 MDHEN, CDR2 SYDVKM. V gave up 1 base and J gave up 5 bases, with 12 bases separating them. The CDR3 is made up of 14 amino acids.

The table lists this clonotype with many counts. This sequence joins TRBV20-1 and TRBJ2-5; D remains unclear. This CDR3 comprises 14 residues. Trimming left V 1 base short and J 0 bases short, with 9 bases between. Germline CDR1 is DFQATT and CDR2 is SNEGSKA (reference sequence). Here the CDR3 reads CSARASGYQETQYF. In nucleotides, the CDR3 is TGCAGTGCTAGAGCTTCCGGGTACCAAGAGACCCAGTACTTC.

This clonotype was counted at least ten times. This chain connects TRBV15 to TRBJ2-6; the D gene is possibly TRBD1 (6 bases). Between the trimmed V and J ends, which lost 11 bases and 0 bases, there was a span of 8 bases. CDR1 and CDR2 from the germline V gene are LNHNV and YYDKDF (reference sequence). The length of the CDR3 is 13 residues. The CDR3: CAVQGSGANVLTF. DNA for the CDR3: TGTGCCGTACAGGGCTCTGGGGCCAACGTCCTGACTTTC.

This clonotype was picked up many times. V gene TRBV24-1 combines with J gene TRBJ2-2, with no clear D. This CDR3 spans 12 amino acids. V lost 4 bases to trimming and J lost 7 bases, with 6 bases between them. Looked up from germline, CDR1 is KGHDR and CDR2 is SFDVKD. The CDR3 loop reads CATSDRGGELFF. In DNA, the CDR3 is TGTGCCACCAGTGACCGTGGCGGGGAGCTGTTTTTT.

Many counts were recorded for this clonotype. The chain links TRBV28 to TRBJ1-6; D is ambiguous. The CDR3 is 14 amino acids. Trimming left V 4 bases short and J 7 bases short, with 11 bases between. The germline CDR1 and CDR2 sequences are MDHEN and SYDVKM. The CDR3 protein is CASSSMGPNSPLHF. As DNA, the CDR3 is TGTGCCAGCAGTTCGATGGGCCCCAATTCACCCCTCCACTTT.

V and J are TRBV29-1 and TRBJ1-1; 9 nucleotides align to TRBD1. The trim removed 3 bases at V and 1 base at J, leaving 18 bases unmatched. Per germline, CDR1 SQVTM and CDR2 ANQGSEA. The CDR3 sequence is 19 residues long. CDR3 residues: CSVDPLLAGTGTENTEAFF. The CDR3 region has the DNA TGCAGCGTTGATCCTTTGTTGGCCGGGACAGGGACTGAGAACACTGAAGCTTTCTTT.

This clonotype was seen many times. The chain combines TRBV11-2 with TRBJ1-2; D ambiguous. The germline V and J ends were trimmed by 5 bases and 7 bases, with 17 bases remaining between them. Germline lookup yields CDR1 SGHAT and CDR2 FQNNGV. This CDR3 region has 14 residues. The CDR3 protein is CASSTSWTALGYTF. The CDR3 nucleotides are TGTGCCAGCAGCACGTCCTGGACGGCTCTTGGCTACACCTTC.

This clonotype was observed a few times. The chain combines TRBV4-1 with TRBJ2-7, with 9 bases aligning to TRBD1. The CDR3 has 15 amino acids. CDR1 and CDR2 from the germline V gene are MGHRA and YSYEKL. V trimming: 3 bases; J trimming: 6 bases; junction bases outside the gene matches: 9. In nucleotides, the CDR3 is TGCGCCAGCAGCCATGGATACGGGACAGGGCTCGAGCAGTACTTC. Residues: CASSHGYGTGLEQYF.

Many counts were recorded for this clonotype. The rearrangement links TRBV20-1 to TRBJ2-7; no clear D. Trimming took 0 bases from V and 4 from J, leaving 4 bases between them. The CDR3 is made up of 11 amino acids. Germline V gives CDR1 DFQATT, CDR2 SNEGSKA (reference sequence). For the CDR3, the DNA is TGCAGTGCTAGAGACGGGTACGAGCAGTACTTC. Translation gives CSARDGYEQYF.

The chain joins TRBV19 to TRBJ1-5, with D perhaps matching TRBD1 (5 bases). V gave up 3 bases and J gave up 2 bases, with 11 bases separating them. The CDR3 totals 15 residues. Germline values: CDR1 LNHDA, CDR2 SQIVND (reference sequence). The CDR3 DNA reads TGTGCCAGTAGTATTAGCGAGACAGGCAATCAGCCCCAGCATTTT. Its translation: CASSISETGNQPQHF.

This clonotype occurred many times. The chain has TRBV18 and TRBJ1-1, with D unresolved. V dropped 8 bases and J dropped 2 bases, with 15 bases sitting between them. The CDR3 covers 14 residues. Germline V gives CDR1 KGHSH, CDR2 LQKENI. Written as DNA, the CDR3 is TGTGCCAGCAGCCCGACCGGATTAAACACTGAAGCTTTCTTT. The encoded protein is CASSPTGLNTEAFF. Drawing the rest from reference TRBV18 and TRBJ1-1, the complete variable domain is NAGVMQNPRHLVRRRGQEARLRCSPMKGHSHVYWYRQLPEEGLKFMVYLQKENIIDESGMPKERFSAEFPKEGPSILRIQQVVRGDSAAYFCASSPTGLNTEAFFGQGTRLTVV.

This clonotype has just a few counts. The V gene is TRBV2, the J gene TRBJ2-2, with D perhaps TRBD1 (5 bases). The CDR3 is 15 amino acids. In germline, CDR1 is SNHLY, CDR2 FYNNEI. V lost 2 bases and J lost 7, with 14 bases in between. The chain's CDR3 is CASSETAKGNGELFF. As DNA, the CDR3 is TGTGCCAGCAGTGAAACGGCAAAGGGGAACGGGGAGCTGTTTTTT.

This clonotype was observed at least ten times. The rearrangement uses TRBV9 and TRBJ2-5; 7 nucleotides align to TRBD1. The CDR3 length is 17 residues. The germline V gene has CDR1 SGDLS and CDR2 YYNGEE. V was clipped by 1 base and J by 5 bases; unmatched bases: 14. The CDR3 loop reads CASSVSQQGMVGETQYF. CDR3 DNA sequence: TGTGCCAGCAGCGTATCCCAACAGGGGATGGTCGGTGAGACCCAGTACTTC.

This clonotype was recorded many times. This chain uses TRBV7-9 with TRBJ2-5; D ambiguous. This CDR3 is 14 amino acids long. Between the trimmed V and J ends, which lost 6 bases and 4 bases, there was a span of 15 bases. The germline CDR1 and CDR2 sequences are SEHNR and FQNEAQ (reference sequence). DNA of the CDR3: TGTGCCAGCAGTACTGACACCTCCCGAGAGACCCAGTACTTC. Its protein is CASSTDTSRETQYF.

About this clonotype itself: A clone one base away is much larger, so this may be a read error. The chain couples TRBV10-3 to TRBJ2-5; D is possibly TRBD2 (6 bases). Trimming removed 11 bases from V and 0 bases from J, with 19 bases in between. This CDR3 has 15 residues. From germline, CDR1 is ENHRY and CDR2 SYGVKD. CDR3 loop: CAVGRDWPNQETQYF. For the CDR3, the DNA is TGTGCCGTCGGGCGGGACTGGCCAAACCAAGAGACCCAGTACTTC.